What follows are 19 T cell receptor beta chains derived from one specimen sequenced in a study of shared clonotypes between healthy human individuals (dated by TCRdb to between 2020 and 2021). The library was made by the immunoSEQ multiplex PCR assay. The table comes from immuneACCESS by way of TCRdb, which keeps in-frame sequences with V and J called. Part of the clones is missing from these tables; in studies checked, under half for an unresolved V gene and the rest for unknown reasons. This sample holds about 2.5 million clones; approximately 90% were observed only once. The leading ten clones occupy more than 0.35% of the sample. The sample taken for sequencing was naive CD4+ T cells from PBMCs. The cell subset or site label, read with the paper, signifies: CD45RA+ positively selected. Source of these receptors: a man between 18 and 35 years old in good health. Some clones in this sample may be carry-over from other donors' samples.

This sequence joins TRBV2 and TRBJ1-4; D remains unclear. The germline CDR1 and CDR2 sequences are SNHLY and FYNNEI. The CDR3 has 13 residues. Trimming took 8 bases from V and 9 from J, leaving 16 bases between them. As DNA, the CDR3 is TGTGCCAGCCGGAGGCAGGAAAGTCAAAAACTGTTTTTT. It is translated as CASRRQESQKLFF.

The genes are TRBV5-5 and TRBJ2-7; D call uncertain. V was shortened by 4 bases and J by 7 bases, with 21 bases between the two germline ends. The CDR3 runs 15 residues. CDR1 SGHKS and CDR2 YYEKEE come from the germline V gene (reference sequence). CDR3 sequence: CASSTMGSNRWEQYF. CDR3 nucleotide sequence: TGTGCCAGCAGCACCATGGGATCCAACCGGTGGGAGCAGTACTTC.

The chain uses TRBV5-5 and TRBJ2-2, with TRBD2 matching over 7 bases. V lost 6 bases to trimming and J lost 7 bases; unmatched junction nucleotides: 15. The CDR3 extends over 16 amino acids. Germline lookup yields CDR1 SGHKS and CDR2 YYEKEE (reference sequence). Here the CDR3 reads CASTFVGGRSGGELFF. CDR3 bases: TGTGCCAGCACCTTCGTCGGCGGGAGATCTGGCGGGGAGCTGTTTTTT. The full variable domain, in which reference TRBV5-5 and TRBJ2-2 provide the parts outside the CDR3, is DAGVTQSPTHLIKTRGQQVTLRCSPISGHKSVSWYQQVLGQGPQFIFQYYEKEERGRGNFPDRFSARQFPNYSSELNVNALLLGDSALYLCASTFVGGRSGGELFFGEGSRLTVL.

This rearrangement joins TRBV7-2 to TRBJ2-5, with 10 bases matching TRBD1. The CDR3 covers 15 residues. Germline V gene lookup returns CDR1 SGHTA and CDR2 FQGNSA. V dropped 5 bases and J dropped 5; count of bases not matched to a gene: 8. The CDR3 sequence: CASSQTGGEVETQYF. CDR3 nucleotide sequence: TGTGCCAGCAGCCAGACAGGGGGCGAGGTGGAGACCCAGTACTTC.

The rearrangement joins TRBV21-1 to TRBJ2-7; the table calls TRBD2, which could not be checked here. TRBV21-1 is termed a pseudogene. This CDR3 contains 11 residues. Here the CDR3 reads CASSRSYEQYF. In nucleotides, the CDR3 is TGTGCCAGCAGCCGTAGCTACGAGCAGTACTTC.

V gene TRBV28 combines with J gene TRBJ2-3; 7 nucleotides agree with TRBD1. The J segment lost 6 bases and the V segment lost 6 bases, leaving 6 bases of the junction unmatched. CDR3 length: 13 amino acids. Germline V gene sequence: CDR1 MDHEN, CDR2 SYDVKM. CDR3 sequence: CASRSTGDDTQYF. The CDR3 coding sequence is TGTGCCAGCAGAAGCACAGGGGACGATACGCAGTATTTT.

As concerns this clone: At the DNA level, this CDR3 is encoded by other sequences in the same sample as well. The CDR3 DNA sequence: TGTGCCAGTCGGGACACTAGCACAGATACGCAGTATTTT. This codes for CASRDTSTDTQYF. V is TRBV6-5 and J is TRBJ2-3; weak D call: TRBD1 (6 bases). Trimming cost V 9 bases and J 0 bases, with 10 bases left between them. The CDR3 is made up of 13 amino acids. Germline V gene lookup returns CDR1 MNHEY and CDR2 SVGAGI.

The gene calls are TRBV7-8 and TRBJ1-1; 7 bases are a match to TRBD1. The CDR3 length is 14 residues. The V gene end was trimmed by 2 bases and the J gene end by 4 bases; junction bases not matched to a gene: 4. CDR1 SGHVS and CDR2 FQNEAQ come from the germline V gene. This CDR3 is CASSLIRGPTEAFF. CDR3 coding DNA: TGTGCCAGCAGCTTAATAAGGGGGCCCACTGAAGCTTTCTTT.

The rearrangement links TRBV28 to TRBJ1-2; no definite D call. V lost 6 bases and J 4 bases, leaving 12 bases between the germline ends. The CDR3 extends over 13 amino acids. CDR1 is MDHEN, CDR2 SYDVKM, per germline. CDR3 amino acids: CASRIGPAYGYTF. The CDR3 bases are TGTGCCAGCAGGATCGGGCCCGCCTATGGCTACACCTTC.

The CDR3 region is CATGTSGTEWQFF. Here the CDR3 DNA reads TGTGCCACCGGGACTAGCGGGACAGAATGGCAGTTCTTC. J is TRBJ2-1 and V is TRBV19, with 13 bases that match TRBD2. J gave up 12 bases and V 10 bases, and 9 bases lay outside the gene matches. The CDR3 has 13 residues. CDR1 is LNHDA and CDR2 is SQIVND in the germline V gene (reference sequence).

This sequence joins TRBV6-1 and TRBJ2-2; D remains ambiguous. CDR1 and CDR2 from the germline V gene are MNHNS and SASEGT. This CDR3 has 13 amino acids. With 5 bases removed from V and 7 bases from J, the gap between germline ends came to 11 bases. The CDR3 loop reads CASSSETGGELFF. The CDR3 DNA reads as TGTGCCAGCAGTAGTGAGACGGGCGGGGAGCTGTTTTTT.

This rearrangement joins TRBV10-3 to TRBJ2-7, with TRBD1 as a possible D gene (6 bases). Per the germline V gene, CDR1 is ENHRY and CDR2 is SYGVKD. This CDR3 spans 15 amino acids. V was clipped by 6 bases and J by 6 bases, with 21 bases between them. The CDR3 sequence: CAIRSQTGEFFEQYF. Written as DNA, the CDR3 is TGTGCCATCAGGTCCCAGACAGGCGAATTTTTCGAGCAGTACTTC.

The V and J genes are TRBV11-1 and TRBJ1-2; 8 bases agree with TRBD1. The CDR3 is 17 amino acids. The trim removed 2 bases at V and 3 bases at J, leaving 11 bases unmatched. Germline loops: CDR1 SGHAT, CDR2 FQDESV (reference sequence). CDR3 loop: CASSLSHRQQGDYGYTF. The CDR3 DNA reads TGTGCCAGCAGCTTAAGCCACCGCCAACAGGGGGACTATGGCTACACCTTC.

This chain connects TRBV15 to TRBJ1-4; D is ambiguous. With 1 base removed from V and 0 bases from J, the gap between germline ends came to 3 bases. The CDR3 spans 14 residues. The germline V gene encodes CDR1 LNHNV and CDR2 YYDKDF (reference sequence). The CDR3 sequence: CATSRVATNEKLFF. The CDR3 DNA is TGTGCCACCAGCAGAGTTGCAACTAATGAAAAACTGTTTTTT.

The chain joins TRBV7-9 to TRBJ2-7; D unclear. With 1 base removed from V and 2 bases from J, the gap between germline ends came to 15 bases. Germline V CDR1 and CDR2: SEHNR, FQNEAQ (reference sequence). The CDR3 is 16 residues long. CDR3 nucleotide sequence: TGTGCCAGCAGCTTAGGGCCGGGCGCGCTCCCCTACGAGCAGTACTTC. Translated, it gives CASSLGPGALPYEQYF. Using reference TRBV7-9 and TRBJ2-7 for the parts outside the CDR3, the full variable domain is DTGVSQNPRHKITKRGQNVTFRCDPISEHNRLYWYRQTLGQGPEFLTYFQNEAQLEKSRLLSDRFSAERPKGSFSTLEIQRTEQGDSAMYLCASSLGPGALPYEQYFGPGTRLTVT.

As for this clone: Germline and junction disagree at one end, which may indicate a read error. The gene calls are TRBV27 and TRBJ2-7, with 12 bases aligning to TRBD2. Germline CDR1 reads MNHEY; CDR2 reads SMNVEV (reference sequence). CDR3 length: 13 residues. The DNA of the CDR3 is TGTGCCAGCAGTTCGACTAGCGGGAGAGTAGTGAACTTC. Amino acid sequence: CASSSTSGRVVNF.

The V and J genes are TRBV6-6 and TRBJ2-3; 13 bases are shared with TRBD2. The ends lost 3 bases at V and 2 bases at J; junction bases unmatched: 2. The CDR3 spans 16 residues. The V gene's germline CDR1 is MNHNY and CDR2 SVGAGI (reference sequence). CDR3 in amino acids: CASSYGLAGDTDTQYF. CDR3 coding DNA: TGTGCCAGCAGTTATGGACTAGCGGGAGACACAGATACGCAGTATTTT.

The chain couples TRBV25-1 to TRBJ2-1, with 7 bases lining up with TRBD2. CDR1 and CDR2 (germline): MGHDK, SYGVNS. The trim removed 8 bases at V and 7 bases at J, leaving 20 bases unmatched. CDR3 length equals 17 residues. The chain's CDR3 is CASSANPSAGVGNEQFF. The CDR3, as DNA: TGTGCCAGCTCCGCGAACCCCAGTGCGGGAGTTGGTAATGAGCAGTTCTTC.

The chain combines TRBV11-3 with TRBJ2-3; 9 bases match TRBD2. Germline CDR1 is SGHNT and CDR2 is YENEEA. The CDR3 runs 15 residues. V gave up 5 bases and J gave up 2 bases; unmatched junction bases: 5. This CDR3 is CASSQGLAPTDTQYF. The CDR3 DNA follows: TGTGCCAGCAGCCAAGGACTAGCGCCCACAGATACGCAGTATTTT.